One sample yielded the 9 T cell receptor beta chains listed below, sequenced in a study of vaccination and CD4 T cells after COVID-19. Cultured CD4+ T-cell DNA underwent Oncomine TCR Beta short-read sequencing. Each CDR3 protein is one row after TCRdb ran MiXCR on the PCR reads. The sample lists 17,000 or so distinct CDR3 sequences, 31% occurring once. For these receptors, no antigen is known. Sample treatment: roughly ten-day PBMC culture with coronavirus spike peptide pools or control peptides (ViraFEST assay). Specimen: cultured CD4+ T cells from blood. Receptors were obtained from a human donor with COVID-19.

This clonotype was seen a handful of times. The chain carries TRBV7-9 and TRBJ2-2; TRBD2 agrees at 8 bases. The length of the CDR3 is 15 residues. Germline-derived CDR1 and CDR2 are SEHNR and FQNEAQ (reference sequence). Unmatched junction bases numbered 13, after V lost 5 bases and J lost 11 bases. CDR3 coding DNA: TGTGCCAGCAGCCCCACCACGGGACTAGACGGCGAGCTGTTTTTT. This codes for CASSPTTGLDGELFF.

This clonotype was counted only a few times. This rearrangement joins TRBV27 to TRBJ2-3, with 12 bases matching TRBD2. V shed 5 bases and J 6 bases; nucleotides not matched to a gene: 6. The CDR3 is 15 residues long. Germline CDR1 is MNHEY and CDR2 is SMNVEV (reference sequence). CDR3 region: CASSIRLAGVDTQYF. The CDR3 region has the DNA TGTGCCAGCAGTATCAGACTAGCGGGGGTGGATACGCAGTATTTT.

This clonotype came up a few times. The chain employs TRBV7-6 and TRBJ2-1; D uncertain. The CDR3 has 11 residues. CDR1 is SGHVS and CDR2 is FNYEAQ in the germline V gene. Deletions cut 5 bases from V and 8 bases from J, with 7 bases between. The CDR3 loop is CASSPGDEQFF. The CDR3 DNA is TGTGCCAGCAGCCCTGGCGATGAGCAGTTCTTC.

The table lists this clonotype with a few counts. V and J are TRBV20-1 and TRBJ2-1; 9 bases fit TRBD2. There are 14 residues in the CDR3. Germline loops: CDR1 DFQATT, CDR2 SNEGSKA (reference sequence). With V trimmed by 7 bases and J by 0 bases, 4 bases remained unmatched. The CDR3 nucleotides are TGCAGTGGAGCGGGGGGCCACTCCTACAATGAGCAGTTCTTC. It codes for CSGAGGHSYNEQFF.

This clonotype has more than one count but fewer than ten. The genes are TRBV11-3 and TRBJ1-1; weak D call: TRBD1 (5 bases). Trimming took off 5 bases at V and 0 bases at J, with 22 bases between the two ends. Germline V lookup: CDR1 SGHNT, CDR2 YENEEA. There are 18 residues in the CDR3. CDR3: CASSPLRWGESVNTEAFF. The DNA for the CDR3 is TGTGCCAGCAGCCCTCTTCGGTGGGGGGAGTCGGTGAACACTGAAGCTTTCTTT.

The CDR3 coding sequence is TGCGCCAGCAGTCTACAGGGCTCTGGAAACACCATATATTTT. Residues: CASSLQGSGNTIYF. This chain connects TRBV4-1 to TRBJ1-3; tentatively, D is TRBD1 (6 bases). The V end was cut by 6 bases, the J end by 0 bases, with 9 bases between. CDR1 and CDR2 (germline): MGHRA, YSYEKL. The CDR3 covers 14 residues.

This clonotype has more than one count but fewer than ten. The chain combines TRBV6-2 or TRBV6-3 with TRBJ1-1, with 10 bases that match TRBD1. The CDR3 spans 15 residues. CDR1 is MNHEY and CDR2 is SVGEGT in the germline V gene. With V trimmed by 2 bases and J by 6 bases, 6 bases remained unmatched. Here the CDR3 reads CASSYGDRGSPEAFF. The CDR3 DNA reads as TGTGCCAGCAGTTACGGGGACAGGGGATCGCCTGAAGCTTTCTTT.

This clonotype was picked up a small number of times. The CDR3 sequence: CASSTGQPQKLFF. The CDR3 DNA reads as TGTGCCAGCAGTACGGGACAGCCACAAAAACTGTTTTTT. V gene TRBV6-1 combines with J gene TRBJ1-4; 7 bases fit TRBD1. CDR1 is MNHNS, CDR2 SASEGT, per germline. The CDR3 is 13 amino acids. Trimming at V came to 5 bases and at J to 9 bases, leaving 6 bases not matched to a gene.

The CDR3 here is CASGPNSPLHF. The CDR3 bases are TGTGCCAGCGGGCCTAATTCACCCCTCCACTTT. The chain recombines TRBV6-1 with TRBJ1-6; D is uncertain. CDR3 size: 11 residues. Germline values: CDR1 MNHNS, CDR2 SASEGT. Trimming took off 8 bases at V and 6 bases at J, with 5 bases between the two ends.